This entry describes one T cell receptor (beta chain). Expressed TCRB transcripts were sequenced because the entire RNA isolate underwent reverse transcription. Profiling relied on immunoSEQ multiplex PCR, and the TCRdb table lists in-frame clones only, not all of them. The sample gives about 39,000 clones, over 45% of which show up once; 0.65% to 0.8% is in the top ten. The data derive from a study of beta chain features in type 1 diabetes. V lost 7 bases and J 5 bases, leaving 14 bases between the germline ends. The CDR3 length is 13 residues. Germline V CDR1 and CDR2: LNHDA, SQIVND (reference sequence).

The V call is TRBV19, the J call TRBJ1-1; D remains unclear. This TCR was recovered from a woman aged 18-29 years in good health. The sequenced material came from central memory CD4+ T cells from blood. This CDR3 reads CASKFGERTEAFF. CDR3 bases: TGTGCCAGTAAATTCGGGGAGAGGACTGAAGCTTTCTTT.